The following is a T cell receptor (beta chain) sequence with its context. What it binds is not known. This sample is drawn from a study of shared clonotypes between healthy human individuals. The CDR3 contains 17 residues. General study points: Although depth was large, rarefaction showed that sequencing of the sorted subsets was incomplete. When compared with the clonotypes that were shared by all four sorted-subset donors, the non-shared clonotypes turned out to have lower generation probabilities.

Each PCR replicate from the sorted subsets contained about 210 ng DNA, which is tens of thousands of T cell genomes. TCRdb's copy holds only in-frame clones and misses some; the assay was immunoSEQ multiplex PCR. The sample has 950,000 to 1,300,000 clones, around 76% seen once. This clonotype was sampled from a man younger than 35 in good health. Specimen: memory CD4+ T cells sorted from blood. Regarding subset: CD45RA-negative fraction. The rearrangement joins TRBV21-1 to TRBJ2-7; the table assigns TRBD2, which was not confirmed against the DNA. TRBV21-1 counts as a pseudogene. CDR3: CASSIWRGLPLPYEQYF. In DNA form, the CDR3 reads TGTGCCAGCAGCATTTGGAGGGGACTCCCCCTACCTTACGAGCAGTACTTC.